This T cell receptor beta chain emerged from a study of vaccination effects on CD4 cells after COVID-19. Study summary: Post-vaccine specimens were collected at a median of 72 days following the second dose.

CDR1 SGHDT and CDR2 YYEEEE come from the germline V gene. Trimming took 4 bases from V and 7 from J, leaving 9 bases between them. The CDR3 is 13 residues long. Overall study findings and caveats: Vaccine-induced clones in healthy vaccinees cross-reacted with common cold coronaviruses in only 1 of 255 cases.

Culture lasted about ten days before CD4+ T cell isolation. Everyone in the study got two shots of either the BNT162b2 or mRNA-1273 vaccine. Recipients of the vaccine had no prior SARS-CoV-2 infection and negative nucleocapsid antibodies. Replacing half the medium with IL-2 medium was done on days 3 and 7. Profiled with immunoSEQ multiplex PCR; TCRdb holds only in-frame clones, not every one. The sample includes under 70,000 clones, around 74% of them seen just once. As concerns this clone: Its antigen is not identified.

The chain uses TRBV5-6 and TRBJ1-6; D is perhaps TRBD1 (6 bases). The source of this sequence is a human donor who received a COVID-19 vaccine. Material: CD4+ T cells from PBMCs cultured without peptide, obtained after COVID-19 vaccination. CDR3 coding DNA: TGTGCCAGCAGCATCACAGGGAATTCACCCCTCCACTTT. This translates into CASSITGNSPLHF. Looking up the rest from reference TRBV5-6 and TRBJ1-6 gives the full variable domain: DAGVTQSPTHLIKTRGQQVTLRCSPKSGHDTVSWYQQALGQGPQFIFQYYEEEERQRGNFPDRFSGHQFPNYSSELNVNALLLGDSALYLCASSITGNSPLHFGNGTRLTVT.